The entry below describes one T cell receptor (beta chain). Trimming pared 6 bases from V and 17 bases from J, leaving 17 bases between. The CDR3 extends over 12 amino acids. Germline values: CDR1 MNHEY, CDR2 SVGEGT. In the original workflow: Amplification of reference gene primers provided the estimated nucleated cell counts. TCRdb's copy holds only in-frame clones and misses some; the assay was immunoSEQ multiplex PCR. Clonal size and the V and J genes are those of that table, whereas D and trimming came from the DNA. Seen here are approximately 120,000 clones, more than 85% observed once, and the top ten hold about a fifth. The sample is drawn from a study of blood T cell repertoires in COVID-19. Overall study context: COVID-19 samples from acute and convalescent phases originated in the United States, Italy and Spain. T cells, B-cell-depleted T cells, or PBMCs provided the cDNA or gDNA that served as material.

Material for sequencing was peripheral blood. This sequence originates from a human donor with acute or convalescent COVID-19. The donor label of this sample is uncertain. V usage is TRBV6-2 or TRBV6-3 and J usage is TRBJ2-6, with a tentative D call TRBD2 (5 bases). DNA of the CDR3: TGTGCCAGCAGCGATAAGAGAGGGTTAGTGACTTTC. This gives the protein CASSDKRGLVTF.